The 13 T cell receptor beta chains presented below share a single source sample, sequenced in a study of T-cell reconstitution after alpha-beta-depleted transplantation in children. The library targeted TCRbeta and was prepared with unique molecular identifiers. Via MiXCR, TCRdb re-called the PCR reads, giving one row per CDR3 protein. This table holds some 80,000 distinct CDR3 sequences, over 15% found once. Sequenced material: PBMCs, mostly from graft donor cells, taken 360 days after TCRalphabeta/CD19-depleted stem cell transplant. These receptors were collected from a male patient aged 2 to 9 who had a stem cell transplant for acute lymphoblastic leukemia, so the T cells may come from the graft donor.

This clonotype was observed a few times. V gene TRBV27 combines with J gene TRBJ2-5; possibly TRBD1 for D (6 bases). The germline CDR1 and CDR2 sequences are MNHEY and SMNVEV (reference sequence). The CDR3 loop spans 15 amino acids. Trimming left V 7 bases short and J 5 bases short, with 20 bases between. CDR3 loop: CASKTIWGQRETQYF. The CDR3 nucleotides are TGTGCCAGCAAGACTATTTGGGGGCAGCGGGAGACCCAGTACTTC.

V usage is TRBV4-1 and J usage is TRBJ2-1, with 9 nucleotides matching TRBD1. V trimming: 3 bases; J trimming: 0 bases; junction bases outside the gene matches: 6. Germline V gene sequence: CDR1 MGHRA, CDR2 YSYEKL. This CDR3 has 17 residues. The CDR3 coding sequence is TGCGCCAGCAGCCAGGGACAGGGTCCCGTCTCCTACAATGAGCAGTTCTTC. This translates into CASSQGQGPVSYNEQFF.

The chain combines TRBV13 with TRBJ2-1; possible D gene TRBD2, 5 bases. Trimming shortened V by 2 bases and J by 7 bases, and 12 bases separated the two germline ends. CDR1 and CDR2 from the germline V gene are PRHDT and FYEKMQ (reference sequence). The CDR3 length is 14 residues. CDR3 amino acids: CASSLRRTGNEQFF. The CDR3 bases are TGTGCCAGCAGCTTACGTCGGACTGGAAATGAGCAGTTCTTC.

The chain joins TRBV7-2 to TRBJ2-5; 13 nucleotides agree with TRBD2. V lost 0 bases, J lost 5 bases, and 3 bases stayed unmatched. From germline, CDR1 is SGHTA and CDR2 FQGNSA. The CDR3 loop spans 16 amino acids. CDR3 region: CASSLALAGGQETQYF. The CDR3 DNA is TGTGCCAGCAGCTTAGCACTAGCGGGAGGGCAGGAGACCCAGTACTTC. The variable domain in full, completed from reference TRBV7-2 and TRBJ2-5, reads GAGVSQSPSNKVTEKGKDVELRCDPISGHTALYWYRQSLGQGLEFLIYFQGNSAPDKSGLPSDRFSAERTGGSVSTLTIQRTQQEDSAVYLCASSLALAGGQETQYFGPGTRLLVL.

In this sample, this clonotype turned up a few times. The CDR3 spells CASSATGGFFSDNEQFF. As DNA, the CDR3 is TGTGCCAGCAGCGCGACAGGGGGGTTTTTCAGCGACAATGAGCAGTTCTTC. The rearrangement uses TRBV9 and TRBJ2-1, with 9 bases aligning to TRBD1. CDR1 SGDLS and CDR2 YYNGEE come from the germline V gene. V lost 3 bases to trimming and J lost 5 bases; unmatched junction nucleotides: 12. This CDR3 contains 17 residues.

This clonotype came up a few times. V is TRBV5-1 and J is TRBJ1-5; D is uncertain. The CDR3 covers 14 residues. Per the germline V gene, CDR1 is SGHRS and CDR2 is YFSETQ. The V end was cut by 0 bases, the J end by 7 bases, with 11 bases between. CDR3 nucleotide sequence: TGCGCCAGCAGCTTGGACGGTCGGATCCAGCCCCAGCATTTT. Protein sequence: CASSLDGRIQPQHF.

The chain combines TRBV5-1 with TRBJ2-3, with 7 bases fitting TRBD2. Germline V gene data show CDR1 as SGHRS and CDR2 as YFSETQ. V dropped 0 bases and J dropped 1; count of bases not matched to a gene: 5. The CDR3 has 16 residues. The CDR3 DNA follows: TGCGCCAGCAGCTTGGTTGGACTAGGCGGCACAGATACGCAGTATTTT. Protein sequence: CASSLVGLGGTDTQYF.

This clonotype was seen at least ten times. The chain has TRBV10-3 and TRBJ1-4; no clear D. The CDR3 spans 13 residues. V dropped 5 bases and J dropped 3 bases, with 7 bases sitting between them. Looked up from germline, CDR1 is ENHRY and CDR2 is SYGVKD. The chain's CDR3 is CAISPNPNEKLFF. The CDR3 DNA reads TGTGCCATCAGTCCCAACCCTAATGAAAAACTGTTTTTT.

This clonotype was counted only a few times. A much larger clonotype is one base distant, so this may be a read error. The chain recombines TRBV5-1 with TRBJ2-2; D possibly corresponds to TRBD1 (6 bases). Germline CDR1 and CDR2: SGHRS and YFSETQ. This CDR3 region has 13 residues. CDR3 protein: CTSQTGQTGELFF. CDR3 coding DNA: TGCACCAGCCAGACAGGCCAGACCGGGGAGCTGTTTTTT.

This clonotype was found once. J is TRBJ2-7 and V is TRBV30; TRBD1 matches 9 bases. The CDR3 length is 14 residues. CDR1 is GTSNPN, CDR2 SVGIG, per germline (reference sequence). The junction had 8 bases not matched to a gene; V was cut back by 5 bases and J by 3 bases. The CDR3 DNA follows: TGTGCCTGGGAACCGGGACAGGGTGTCTACGAGCAGTACTTC. Its protein is CAWEPGQGVYEQYF.

This sequence joins TRBV7-8 and TRBJ2-2; D unclear. Deletions cut 3 bases from V and 0 bases from J, with 2 bases between. The CDR3 consists of 13 residues. The V gene's germline CDR1 is SGHVS and CDR2 FQNEAQ. In nucleotides, the CDR3 is TGTGCCAGCAGCTTCGCGAACACCGGGGAGCTGTTTTTT. Amino acids: CASSFANTGELFF.

The chain carries TRBV2 and TRBJ2-3; D ambiguous. The CDR3 runs to 15 residues. With 3 bases removed from V and 1 base from J, the gap between germline ends came to 11 bases. Germline V CDR1 and CDR2: SNHLY, FYNNEI. CDR3 in amino acids: CASSEATRGTDTQYF. CDR3 sequence (DNA): TGTGCCAGCAGTGAGGCCACTCGGGGCACAGATACGCAGTATTTT.

The chain has TRBV12-3 or TRBV12-4 and TRBJ2-1; 7 nucleotides line up with TRBD2. CDR3 length equals 14 residues. The junction had 1 base not matched to a gene; V was cut back by 3 bases and J by 2 bases. CDR3 in DNA: TGTGCCAGCAGTTTCGGACTAGCCTACAATGAGCAGTTCTTC. It specifies CASSFGLAYNEQFF.